This TCR beta chain originates from a study of T cell changes during pregnancy in multiple sclerosis. Sequencing was performed with immunoSEQ multiplex PCR; in TCRdb, only in-frame clones are kept and a portion is missing. The table lists over 45,000 clones, about 85% of them singletons. The trim removed 0 bases at V and 12 bases at J, leaving 8 bases unmatched. The CDR3 consists of 14 residues. Germline assignment: CDR1 SGHRS and CDR2 YFSETQ. The sample consisted of CD4+ T cells from peripheral blood mononuclear cells, taken in the third trimester of pregnancy. The source is a female donor with multiple sclerosis, enrolled in a pregnancy study. The rearrangement links TRBV5-1 to TRBJ1-4; 7 bases are shared with TRBD1. CDR3 in DNA: TGCGCCAGCAGCTTGGTGACAGGGCAGGTGGAACTGTTTTTT. Protein: CASSLVTGQVELFF.